These T cell receptor beta chains were read from a single sample in a study of vaccination effects on CD4 cells after COVID-19. Their cognate antigens are unknown. Libraries were prepared by immunoSEQ multiplex PCR; TCRdb keeps only in-frame clonotypes and omits some of them. The sample includes around 35,000 clones, about two thirds seen only once; the top ten take roughly 4.2%. The input for sequencing was CD4+ T cells from PBMCs cultured without peptide, taken before COVID-19 vaccination. These receptors originate from a human donor who received a COVID-19 vaccine. Both conserved end residues are part of each CDR3. A D gene is named only where the DNA matches it firmly. Expanded clones get a size class; other rows say once, few or many, or leave the size out.

D,size,V,J,DNA,CDR3
-,-,TRBV19,TRBJ2-1,TGTGCCAGTAAGGACTCTGTATCCTACAATGAGCAGTTCTTC,CASKDSVSYNEQFF
-,few,TRBV10-3,TRBJ2-3,TGTGCCAGCGACCTGGTTGCAGATACGCAGTATTTT,CASDLVADTQYF
-,-,TRBV5-1,TRBJ1-2,TGCGCCAGCAGCTACCAGGAATCCGGCTATGGCTACACCTTC,CASSYQESGYGYTF
-,-,TRBV5-1,TRBJ2-7,TGCGCCAGCAGGGGGGGACTTAGCGGCTGGGACCAGCAGTACTTC,CASRGGLSGWDQQYF
-,-,TRBV15,TRBJ2-1,TGTGCCACCAGCAGGGACTACAGCCCATACAATGAGCAGTTCTTC,CATSRDYSPYNEQFF
-,-,TRBV6-5,TRBJ1-5,TGTGCCAGCAGGAATCGGGGGGCCGGGAATCAGCCCCAGCATTTT,CASRNRGAGNQPQHF
TRBD2,-,TRBV19,TRBJ2-2,TGTGCCAGTAGTACAACCAGATTAGCGGGAGGGAACACCGGGGAGCTGTTTTTT,CASSTTRLAGGNTGELFF
-,few,TRBV6-6,TRBJ1-1,TGTGCCAGCAGTTATGGGTATGGGGAAGCTTTCTTT,CASSYGYGEAFF
TRBD2,medium-sized,TRBV11-2,TRBJ2-7,TGTGCCAGCAGCCCACGAAGTGGACTAGCGGGGGGGTACGAGCAGTACTTC,CASSPRSGLAGGYEQYF
-,-,TRBV9,TRBJ1-5,TGTGCCAGCAGCGTATATGCAGGGGACAATCAGCCCCAGCATTTT,CASSVYAGDNQPQHF
-,-,TRBV4-1,TRBJ2-7,TGCGCCAGCAGCCACCAGACCGGGGCTTCCTACGAGCAGTACTTC,CASSHQTGASYEQYF
TRBD1,-,TRBV18,TRBJ1-1,TGTGCCAGCTCAAGCTCGACAGGGGGCAACACTGAAGCTTTCTTT,CASSSSTGGNTEAFF
TRBD2,-,TRBV2,TRBJ2-7,TGTGCCAGCAGTCACAACCGGGACTACTCCCCAACCGTCTACGAGCAGTACTTC,CASSHNRDYSPTVYEQYF
-,-,TRBV5-4,TRBJ1-5,TGTGCCAGCAGCTTGGAACCAGATAATCAGCCCCAGCATTTT,CASSLEPDNQPQHF